This TCR beta chain originates from a study of blood T cell repertoires in COVID-19. Study as a whole: Acute and convalescent COVID-19 specimens originated in the United States, Italy and Spain. Sources were T cells, B-cell-depleted T cells, or PBMCs; the material itself was cDNA or gDNA.

Original data processing: Amplification with reference gene primers provided the estimates of nucleated cell counts. Sequenced by immunoSEQ multiplex PCR; TCRdb stores in-frame clones only, minus some. From that table come the V and J calls and clone size; the DNA was used to work out D and trimming. This sample has fewer than 500,000 clones, with around 88% found just once. There are 14 residues in the CDR3. Per the germline V gene, CDR1 is SGHTA and CDR2 is FQGNSA. V lost 5 bases, J lost 3 bases, and 13 bases lay in between. This sequence was found in a woman in her twenties or thirties with acute or convalescent COVID-19. Sequencing input: peripheral blood. The gene calls are TRBV7-2 and TRBJ1-1; tentative D call: TRBD1 (6 bases). The CDR3 DNA is TGTGCCAGCAGCCCGGGACATTTTGACACTGAAGCTTTCTTT. The encoded protein is CASSPGHFDTEAFF.